This entry features one T cell receptor beta chain sequence. Authors' data handling: From reference gene primer amplification, estimates of nucleated cell counts were derived. TCRdb's copy holds only in-frame clones and misses some; the assay was immunoSEQ multiplex PCR. For V, J and clone size, that table is used; D and trimming come from the DNA. Among some 34,000 clones listed, 75% to 90% were seen once. This sample was included in a study of blood T cell repertoires in COVID-19. Study-wide context: Collection of acute and convalescent COVID-19 samples took place in the United States, Italy and Spain. T cells, B-cell-depleted T cells, or PBMCs provided the cDNA or gDNA that served as material.

Input material: peripheral blood. This TCR derives from a human donor in a cohort sampled during active COVID-19.

DNA for the CDR3: TGTGCCAGCAGCTTAGGACCAGCGGGGGCCCCGCCCCGACTGTTTTTT. As protein: CASSLGPAGAPPRLFF. J is TRBJ2-2 and V is TRBV11-1; TRBD2 agrees at 8 bases. Germline assignment: CDR1 SGHAT and CDR2 FQDESV (reference sequence). After removal of 1 base from V and 14 bases from J, the junction contained 15 bases not matched to a gene. The CDR3 is made up of 16 amino acids.